One sample yielded the 25 T cell receptor beta chains listed below, sequenced in a study of T cells and Merkel cell carcinoma outcomes. The data were produced by immunoSEQ multiplex PCR, yet TCRdb's version contains in-frame clones alone and is incomplete. The profile shows more than 12,000 clones, roughly 89% of them singletons. Sequenced: tumor tissue from Merkel cell carcinoma. These receptors came from a human donor with Merkel cell carcinoma.

V is TRBV6-5 and J is TRBJ2-2; 10 bases align to TRBD1. Looked up from germline, CDR1 is MNHEY and CDR2 is SVGAGI. V dropped 5 bases and J dropped 7; count of bases not matched to a gene: 7. The CDR3 is 15 amino acids. CDR3 coding DNA: TGTGCCAGCAGTCGAGGGGACAGGGGTAACGGGGAGCTGTTTTTT. This translates into CASSRGDRGNGELFF.

This chain connects TRBV5-1 to TRBJ1-2, with a tentative D call TRBD1 (5 bases). The germline CDR1 and CDR2 sequences are SGHRS and YFSETQ. There are 13 residues in the CDR3. Trimming left V 4 bases short and J 2 bases short, with 9 bases between. CDR3 bases: TGCGCCAGCAGCCTCGACAGCAACTATGGCTACACCTTC. Its protein is CASSLDSNYGYTF.

This clone was picked up one time. V usage is TRBV4-1 and J usage is TRBJ2-5; TRBD2 aligns across 12 bases. V lost 7 bases, J lost 5 bases, and 8 bases stayed unmatched. CDR3 size: 15 residues. The germline gives CDR1 MGHRA, CDR2 YSYEKL. The CDR3 DNA is TGCGCCAGCAAAAGCAGACTAGCGGGAGTGGAGACCCAGTACTTC. Its protein is CASKSRLAGVETQYF.

Of note for this clone: At one end, the junction sequence differs from germline, possibly due to a read error. The CDR3 loop is CASSLGRKPNQPQHF. For the CDR3, the DNA is TGTGCTAGCAGCTTAGGCAGAAAGCCCAATCAGCCCCAGCATTTT. The chain has TRBV7-7 and TRBJ1-5; D remains unclear. Germline V gene lookup returns CDR1 SSHAT and CDR2 FNYEAQ (reference sequence). The CDR3 runs to 15 residues.

The sample holds one count of this clone. The V gene is TRBV6-1, the J gene TRBJ2-4, with D uncertain. The germline V gene has CDR1 MNHNS and CDR2 SASEGT. Trimming left V 1 base short and J 0 bases short, with 4 bases between. The CDR3 length is 14 residues. The CDR3 is CASSEEVAKNIQYF. The CDR3 DNA follows: TGTGCCAGCAGTGAAGAGGTAGCCAAAAACATTCAGTACTTC.

This clone is a singleton in its sample. The chain carries TRBV18 and TRBJ1-1; TRBD1 is a possible D gene (5 bases). The ends were cut back, 2 bases at V and 6 bases at J, with 19 bases in the middle. In germline, CDR1 is KGHSH, CDR2 LQKENI. This CDR3 spans 16 amino acids. CDR3 nucleotide sequence: TGTGCCAGCTCACCAATTGGCCGGGAGGGGACGCCTGAAGCTTTCTTT. It is translated as CASSPIGREGTPEAFF.

The chain carries TRBV4-3 and TRBJ2-3, with TRBD1 matching 7 bases. The CDR3 is 14 residues long. The germline gives CDR1 LGHNA, CDR2 YSLEER. Losses at the gene ends were 3 bases for V and 5 bases for J; bases not matched to a gene: 5. CDR3: CASSQAGGRDTQYF. The CDR3 bases are TGCGCCAGCAGCCAGGCAGGGGGTAGAGATACGCAGTATTTT.

The chain couples TRBV7-6 to TRBJ2-1; D is uncertain. In germline, CDR1 is SGHVS, CDR2 FNYEAQ. Trimming took off 5 bases at V and 0 bases at J, with 14 bases between the two ends. The CDR3 sequence is 16 residues long. Here the CDR3 reads CASSQREQSSYNEQFF. The CDR3 bases are TGTGCCAGCAGCCAAAGAGAGCAAAGCTCCTACAATGAGCAGTTCTTC.

The rearrangement uses TRBV29-1 and TRBJ2-5; perhaps TRBD1 as D (5 bases). Germline CDR1 and CDR2: SQVTM and ANQGSEA. This CDR3 is built from 13 residues. Deletions cut 3 bases from V and 5 bases from J, with 13 bases between. Here the CDR3 DNA reads TGCAGCGTTGATTGGGGCGAAAGGGAGACCCAGTACTTC. Translation gives CSVDWGERETQYF.

This clone has only a few counts. The chain couples TRBV2 to TRBJ2-7, with D unclear. Germline CDR1 reads SNHLY; CDR2 reads FYNNEI. The germline V and J ends were trimmed by 11 bases and 4 bases, with 15 bases remaining between them. The CDR3 sequence is 12 residues long. This CDR3 is CASLLDWYEQYF. CDR3 nucleotides: TGTGCCTCCCTCCTGGATTGGTACGAGCAGTACTTC. Supplemented by reference TRBV2 and TRBJ2-7, the full variable domain reads EPEVTQTPSHQVTQMGQEVILRCVPISNHLYFYWYRQILGQKVEFLVSFYNNEISEKSEIFDDQFSVERPDGSNFTLKIRSTKLEDSAMYFCASLLDWYEQYFGPGTRLTVT.

For this clone: A junction end diverges from the germline sequence, so it may reflect a read error. The chain uses TRBV9 and TRBJ2-6; TRBD1 is a possible D gene (5 bases). In germline, CDR1 is SGDLS, CDR2 YYNGEE. CDR3 size: 17 residues. The CDR3 region has the DNA TGTGCCAGCAGCGTAGCTTTCCAGGGCTCTGGGGCCAACGTCCTAACTTTC. This encodes CASSVAFQGSGANVLTF.

The V gene is TRBV9, the J gene TRBJ2-1; no clear D gene. There are 15 residues in the CDR3. The V gene's germline CDR1 is SGDLS and CDR2 YYNGEE. Trimming stripped 3 bases from V and 2 bases from J, with 12 bases between. The CDR3 spells CASSAYGITYNEQFF. The CDR3 DNA reads TGTGCCAGCAGCGCCTACGGCATTACCTACAATGAGCAGTTCTTC.

This chain links TRBV7-3 with TRBJ2-2, with TRBD2 matching 7 bases. CDR1 and CDR2 (germline): SGHTA, FQGTGA. The length of the CDR3 is 17 residues. V lost 1 base, J lost 4 bases, and 9 bases stayed unmatched. CDR3 sequence (DNA): TGTGCCAGCAGCTTAAGATGGCTAGCGGACCCCACCGGGGAGCTGTTTTTT. It translates to CASSLRWLADPTGELFF.

The chain links TRBV18 to TRBJ2-1, with 10 bases lining up with TRBD2. CDR3 size: 15 residues. The germline V gene encodes CDR1 KGHSH and CDR2 LQKENI. V was clipped by 4 bases and J by 1 base; unmatched bases: 1. CDR3 protein: CASSLLAGSYNEQFF. The CDR3 region has the DNA TGTGCCAGCTCACTACTAGCGGGGTCCTACAATGAGCAGTTCTTC. Supplemented by reference TRBV18 and TRBJ2-1, the full variable domain reads NAGVMQNPRHLVRRRGQEARLRCSPMKGHSHVYWYRQLPEEGLKFMVYLQKENIIDESGMPKERFSAEFPKEGPSILRIQQVVRGDSAAYFCASSLLAGSYNEQFFGPGTRLTVL.

The V gene is TRBV29-1, the J gene TRBJ2-1; the D gene is possibly TRBD2 (7 bases). CDR1 is SQVTM and CDR2 is ANQGSEA in the germline V gene. The CDR3 runs 12 residues. Trimming took off 3 bases at V and 12 bases at J, with 15 bases between the two ends. CDR3 amino acids: CSVEGAAGSQFF. The DNA of the CDR3 is TGCAGCGTTGAGGGGGCAGCGGGGTCGCAGTTCTTC.

The chain carries TRBV6-6 and TRBJ1-6, with TRBD1 matching over 8 bases. CDR1 and CDR2 (germline): MNHNY, SVGAGI (reference sequence). The CDR3 length is 15 residues. After removal of 6 bases from V and 4 bases from J, the junction contained 5 bases not matched to a gene. CDR3 in amino acids: CASRTGTGYNSPLHF. DNA of the CDR3: TGTGCCAGCAGAACCGGGACAGGTTATAATTCACCCCTCCACTTT.

This clone has just one count. This sequence joins TRBV4-1 and TRBJ1-5; D remains unclear. CDR1 and CDR2 from the germline V gene are MGHRA and YSYEKL. The CDR3 covers 13 residues. The germline V and J ends were trimmed by 4 bases and 4 bases, with 8 bases remaining between them. The CDR3 here is CASSLSANQPQHF. The CDR3 DNA sequence: TGCGCCAGCAGCCTGTCGGCGAATCAGCCCCAGCATTTT.

Remarks on this clone: Other DNA sequences in this specimen translate into the identical CDR3. The chain is built from TRBV11-2 and TRBJ2-7; TRBD1 matches at 8 bases. Trimming cost V 5 bases and J 4 bases; bases outside gene matches: 10. Looked up from germline, CDR1 is SGHAT and CDR2 is FQNNGV. The CDR3 has 15 amino acids. The CDR3 loop reads CASSQLSGQAYEQYF. CDR3 DNA: TGTGCCAGCAGCCAATTGTCGGGACAGGCTTACGAGCAGTACTTC.

The rearrangement uses TRBV29-1 and TRBJ2-6; D not resolved. This CDR3 spans 12 amino acids. CDR1 is SQVTM and CDR2 is ANQGSEA in the germline V gene. Trimming pared 6 bases from V and 1 base from J, leaving 4 bases between. The chain's CDR3 is CSVASGANVLTF. The CDR3 DNA reads TGCAGCGTGGCTTCTGGGGCCAACGTCCTGACTTTC.

In regard to this clone: A junction end diverges from the germline sequence, so it may reflect a read error. This chain uses TRBV2 with TRBJ2-7; TRBD1 aligns across 8 bases. The CDR3 is made up of 12 amino acids. CDR1 is SNHLY, CDR2 FYNNEI, per germline. CDR3 amino acids: CASRDRVNEQYF. The CDR3 bases are TGTGCCAGCAGGGACAGGGTAAACGAGCAGTACTTT.

The rearrangement joins TRBV5-1 to TRBJ1-4, with 7 bases matching TRBD1. V was clipped by 4 bases and J by 5 bases; unmatched bases: 11. The CDR3 sequence is 16 residues long. Looked up from germline, CDR1 is SGHRS and CDR2 is YFSETQ. The CDR3 region has the DNA TGCGCCAGCAGCCTTTGGCCGGGACAGACAAATGAAAAACTGTTTTTT. As protein: CASSLWPGQTNEKLFF. The whole variable domain, remainder taken from reference TRBV5-1 and TRBJ1-4, is KAGVTQTPRYLIKTRGQQVTLSCSPISGHRSVSWYQQTPGQGLQFLFEYFSETQRNKGNFPGRFSGRQFSNSRSEMNVSTLELGDSALYLCASSLWPGQTNEKLFFGSGTQLSVL.

The chain is built from TRBV7-3 and TRBJ2-1, with D perhaps assigned TRBD1 or TRBD2 (5 bases each). V was shortened by 5 bases and J by 2 bases, with 13 bases between the two germline ends. Germline CDR1 SGHTA, CDR2 FQGTGA. The CDR3 is 15 residues long. CDR3 loop: CASSPRGSTYNEQFF. The CDR3 DNA reads TGTGCCAGCAGCCCGAGGGGATCTACCTACAATGAGCAGTTCTTC.

This chain connects TRBV28 to TRBJ2-5; D gene uncertain. V was trimmed by 8 bases and J by 0 bases, leaving 13 bases between them. This CDR3 comprises 14 residues. Germline V gives CDR1 MDHEN, CDR2 SYDVKM. CDR3: CASAPFGYQETQYF. CDR3 coding DNA: TGTGCCAGCGCCCCCTTCGGGTACCAAGAGACCCAGTACTTC.

This chain connects TRBV7-2 to TRBJ2-7, with D possibly being TRBD2 (6 bases). V lost 5 bases and J lost 4, with 24 bases in between. The CDR3 is made up of 17 amino acids. The germline V gene has CDR1 SGHTA and CDR2 FQGNSA. CDR3 sequence: CASSLLNRRDGGYEQYF. CDR3 nucleotides: TGTGCCAGCAGCCTACTCAACCGGCGGGACGGGGGTTACGAGCAGTACTTC. Variable domain in full (rest from reference TRBV7-2 and TRBJ2-7): GAGVSQSPSNKVTEKGKDVELRCDPISGHTALYWYRQSLGQGLEFLIYFQGNSAPDKSGLPSDRFSAERTGGSVSTLTIQRTQQEDSAVYLCASSLLNRRDGGYEQYFGPGTRLTVT.

The CDR3 DNA reads TGTGCCAGCAGTACCCAGGGGCTCAATCAGCCCCAGCATTTT. It is translated as CASSTQGLNQPQHF. The chain joins TRBV2 to TRBJ1-5; TRBD1 might be the D (6 bases). This CDR3 comprises 14 residues. The germline V gene encodes CDR1 SNHLY and CDR2 FYNNEI. V dropped 5 bases and J dropped 3 bases, with 11 bases sitting between them.